Listed here is a single T cell receptor beta chain. Its cognate antigen is unknown. Primers for the PCR totalled 60 Vbeta and 13 Jbeta. The data were produced by immunoSEQ multiplex PCR, yet TCRdb's version contains in-frame clones alone and is incomplete. The sample records approximately 100,000 clones, 79% being singletons. This entry comes from a study of cytomegalovirus exposure and HLA in healthy donors. Study-level findings and limits: Roughly uniform sequencing depth across donors was assumed, possibly incorrectly. It was reportedly the case that the classifier diagnosed cytomegalovirus status with high specificity and sensitivity.

This receptor was taken from a female donor in good health and CMV-seropositive. Sequenced material: PBMCs.

The CDR3 nucleotides are TGTGCCAGCAGCCAAGCCGGGACTAGCGGGAGAATTTTAGGCGGGGAGCTGTTTTTT. Residues: CASSQAGTSGRILGGELFF. The chain joins TRBV14 to TRBJ2-2, with 14 bases fitting TRBD2. The CDR3 length is 19 residues. The J segment lost 7 bases and the V segment lost 1 base, leaving 11 bases of the junction unmatched. Germline V CDR1 and CDR2: SGHDN, FVKESK.